The present entry profiles one TCR beta chain with its context. The germline V and J ends were trimmed by 6 bases and 4 bases, with 9 bases remaining between them. The CDR3 has 12 residues. Per germline, CDR1 KGHDR and CDR2 SFDVKD. The data derive from a study of blood T cells in healthy people across ages. For the second PCR, which ran for roughly 6 to 12 cycles, a sample-barcoded 5' primer and a J-beta primer mix were used. One entry per CDR3 protein results from TCRdb running MiXCR on the 5' RACE reads. The table shows 750,000 to 950,000 distinct CDR3 sequences, with about 55% occurring only once. The rearrangement uses TRBV24-1 and TRBJ2-7; D assignment may be TRBD1 or TRBD2 (5 bases each). The sample taken for sequencing was blood. The source of this sequence is an elderly man in good health. CDR3 DNA: TGTGCCACCAGTCGGGGCCAGTACGAGCAGTACTTC. Protein product: CATSRGQYEQYF.